Below are 30 T cell receptor beta chains sequenced from a single sample in a study of human T cells and chemical hapten exposure. The time point: patch test 3, about 24 weeks after DPC sensitization. Treatment in this sample: therapeutic diphenylcyclopropenone sensitization with weekly scalp DPC. TCRdb used MiXCR to reprocess the RACE reads, holding one entry per CDR3 protein. The profile shows around 150,000 distinct CDR3 sequences, 25% to 35% of them singletons. Sample: whole blood, taken in connection with sensitization to the hapten diphenylcyclopropenone (DPC). Receptor source: a woman between 18 and 30 years old with alopecia areata. Some clones in this sample may be carry-over from other donors' samples.

The chain combines TRBV27 with TRBJ1-5, with a weak D call TRBD1 (5 bases). V was shortened by 4 bases and J by 7 bases, with 20 bases between the two germline ends. Germline CDR1 reads MNHEY; CDR2 reads SMNVEV (reference sequence). The CDR3 spans 16 residues. CDR3: CASSSRRDGRAQPQHF. The CDR3 bases are TGTGCCAGCAGTTCGCGCCGGGACGGTCGGGCCCAGCCCCAGCATTTT.

The chain couples TRBV5-4 to TRBJ2-3, with a possible D match to TRBD1 (6 bases). CDR1 is SGHNT, CDR2 YYREEE, per germline (reference sequence). The CDR3 is 11 amino acids. Trimming removed 2 bases at V and 10 bases at J, with 8 bases between. CDR3 amino acids: CASSFGTSQYF. DNA of the CDR3: TGTGCCAGCAGCTTCGGGACATCGCAGTATTTT. The entire variable domain, with the rest obtained from reference TRBV5-4 and TRBJ2-3, is as follows: ETGVTQSPTHLIKTRGQQVTLRCSSQSGHNTVSWYQQALGQGPQFIFQYYREEENGRGNFPPRFSGLQFPNYSSELNVNALELDDSALYLCASSFGTSQYFGPGTRLTVL.

The chain combines TRBV29-1 with TRBJ2-1, with TRBD2 identical over 7 bases. Germline V gene sequence: CDR1 SQVTM, CDR2 ANQGSEA. This CDR3 has 14 residues. V trimming: 5 bases; J trimming: 8 bases; junction bases outside the gene matches: 12. For the CDR3, the DNA is TGCAGCGTTACATCGGGGGAGGGTTGGGATGAGCAGTTCTTC. Amino acids: CSVTSGEGWDEQFF.

Comments on this clonotype: The junction departs from the called germline gene at one end, perhaps through a read error. The DNA of the CDR3 is TGTGCCAGCAGCTTTGGGGGCCCTGATACTGAAGCTTTCTTT. It is translated as CASSFGGPDTEAFF. V and J are TRBV5-1 and TRBJ1-1; D may be TRBD1 (6 bases). The germline V gene has CDR1 SGHRS and CDR2 YFSETQ. CDR3 length: 14 residues.

This clonotype was observed a single time. The chain carries TRBV5-1 and TRBJ2-2, with D unresolved. The germline V and J ends were trimmed by 0 bases and 1 base, with 10 bases remaining between them. Germline V CDR1 and CDR2: SGHRS, YFSETQ. The CDR3 has 16 amino acids. CDR3 DNA: TGCGCCAGCAGCTTGGAGGCTGCGCTGAACACCGGGGAGCTGTTTTTT. This encodes CASSLEAALNTGELFF.

In this sample, this clonotype turned up a few times. V usage is TRBV6-2 or TRBV6-3 and J usage is TRBJ1-5, with 7 bases lining up with TRBD1. Germline CDR1 reads MNHEY; CDR2 reads SVGEGT. Trimming at V came to 7 bases and at J to 1 base, leaving 4 bases not matched to a gene. The CDR3 runs to 14 residues. Here the CDR3 reads CASTPGGSNQPQHF. The CDR3 coding sequence is TGTGCCAGCACCCCAGGGGGAAGCAATCAGCCCCAGCATTTT.

The chain joins TRBV4-1 to TRBJ2-1, with 8 bases matching TRBD2. With V trimmed by 0 bases and J by 7 bases, 8 bases remained unmatched. Germline V lookup: CDR1 MGHRA, CDR2 YSYEKL. The CDR3 consists of 16 residues. The CDR3 DNA follows: TGCGCCAGCAGCCAAGAATCGGGAGGGCCATCGAATGAGCAGTTCTTC. Encoded protein: CASSQESGGPSNEQFF.

Only a few counts were recorded for this clonotype. The rearrangement links TRBV7-2 to TRBJ2-2; D unresolved. CDR3 size: 15 residues. V was pared by 5 bases and J by 1 base, with 11 bases between. From germline, CDR1 is SGHTA and CDR2 FQGNSA. The CDR3 DNA reads as TGTGCCAGCAGCCAGAAGATCTGGAACACCGGGGAGCTGTTTTTT. Translation gives CASSQKIWNTGELFF.

The chain links TRBV21-1 to TRBJ1-2; whether TRBD1, the table's D call, matches the DNA was not checked. TRBV21-1 is marked as a pseudogene. The CDR3 consists of 19 residues. The CDR3 DNA sequence: TGTGCCAGCAGCAAAGCGCCCGCAATTCCCAACGTGGGGCCGGATGGCTACACCTTC. Translated: CASSKAPAIPNVGPDGYTF.

J is TRBJ2-2 and V is TRBV15, with D unclear. The CDR3 spans 14 residues. Trimming pared 1 base from V and 1 base from J, leaving 4 bases between. Germline loops: CDR1 LNHNV, CDR2 YYDKDF (reference sequence). CDR3 coding DNA: TGTGCCACCAGCAGAGGGAAGAACACCGGGGAGCTGTTTTTT. Its translation is CATSRGKNTGELFF.

The rearrangement uses TRBV7-6 and TRBJ2-3, with TRBD2 identical over 9 bases. Germline loops: CDR1 SGHVS, CDR2 FNYEAQ. The CDR3 has 16 residues. V shed 5 bases and J 4 bases; nucleotides not matched to a gene: 10. The CDR3 region is CASSRLTSGPSDTQYF. CDR3 coding DNA: TGTGCCAGCAGCAGGTTGACTAGCGGTCCCTCAGATACGCAGTATTTT.

In this sample, this clonotype turned up a few times. This chain uses TRBV29-1 with TRBJ1-2, with D tentatively TRBD1 (6 bases). Germline lookup yields CDR1 SQVTM and CDR2 ANQGSEA. This CDR3 is 11 amino acids long. V gave up 5 bases and J gave up 8 bases, with 12 bases separating them. CDR3 nucleotide sequence: TGCAGCGTTACCGGGACACAGGGCTACACCTTC. Translation: CSVTGTQGYTF.

The chain recombines TRBV6-1 with TRBJ2-4; D unresolved. CDR3 size: 15 residues. The germline gives CDR1 MNHNS, CDR2 SASEGT. V was trimmed by 3 bases and J by 0 bases, leaving 9 bases between them. CDR3 loop: CASSDLHRAKNIQYF. CDR3 nucleotide sequence: TGTGCCAGCAGTGACCTCCACAGAGCCAAAAACATTCAGTACTTC.

The rearrangement uses TRBV4-1 and TRBJ2-2; no firm D call. The V and J ends lost 0 bases and 1 base respectively, with 18 bases between them. The CDR3 runs to 19 residues. Germline V CDR1 and CDR2: MGHRA, YSYEKL. The CDR3 coding sequence is TGCGCCAGCAGCCAAGATCAACACGAGACGAGCAGGAACACCGGGGAGCTGTTTTTT. This translates into CASSQDQHETSRNTGELFF.

The chain combines TRBV5-1 with TRBJ2-3; TRBD2 agrees at 12 bases. The CDR3 loop spans 16 amino acids. CDR1 is SGHRS and CDR2 is YFSETQ in the germline V gene. With V trimmed by 4 bases and J by 4 bases, 7 bases remained unmatched. CDR3 in amino acids: CASSLGLAGFSDTQYF. The DNA for the CDR3 is TGCGCCAGCAGCCTAGGACTAGCGGGGTTCTCAGATACGCAGTATTTT. The full variable domain, completed using reference TRBV5-1 and TRBJ2-3, is KAGVTQTPRYLIKTRGQQVTLSCSPISGHRSVSWYQQTPGQGLQFLFEYFSETQRNKGNFPGRFSGRQFSNSRSEMNVSTLELGDSALYLCASSLGLAGFSDTQYFGPGTRLTVL.

V usage is TRBV24-1 and J usage is TRBJ2-3, with TRBD1 identical over 9 bases. Germline-derived CDR1 and CDR2 are KGHDR and SFDVKD. V lost 3 bases to trimming and J lost 2 bases; unmatched junction nucleotides: 5. The CDR3 spans 16 residues. This chain's CDR3 is CATSDPRDRDTDTQYF. DNA of the CDR3: TGTGCCACCAGTGATCCTAGGGACAGGGACACAGATACGCAGTATTTT.

This clonotype was counted a few times. The V and J genes are TRBV12-3 or TRBV12-4 and TRBJ2-7, with 7 nucleotides matching TRBD2. The CDR3 is made up of 13 amino acids. V lost 6 bases to trimming and J lost 1 base; unmatched junction nucleotides: 3. The CDR3 spells CASRTSRSYEQYF. DNA of the CDR3: TGTGCCAGCAGGACTAGCAGGTCCTACGAGCAGTACTTC.

This clonotype occurred a few times. The chain uses TRBV25-1 and TRBJ2-2, with 7 positions matching TRBD2. CDR3 length: 16 amino acids. V trimming: 2 bases; J trimming: 1 base; junction bases outside the gene matches: 4. CDR1 is MGHDK and CDR2 is SYGVNS in the germline V gene. The CDR3 bases are TGTGCCAGCAGTGAAGTGGGGGGGGGGAACACCGGGGAGCTGTTTTTT. Its protein is CASSEVGGGNTGELFF.

The chain has TRBV7-9 and TRBJ1-4, with 7 bases aligning to TRBD1. CDR1 SEHNR and CDR2 FQNEAQ come from the germline V gene (reference sequence). Losses at the gene ends were 5 bases for V and 7 bases for J; bases not matched to a gene: 10. The CDR3 length is 15 residues. The CDR3 DNA follows: TGTGCCAGCAGCCCCGACAGGGTGGTGAGTGAAAAACTGTTTTTT. This encodes CASSPDRVVSEKLFF.

The chain employs TRBV7-9 and TRBJ2-2; D possibly corresponds to TRBD1 (6 bases). The CDR3 has 14 residues. From germline, CDR1 is SEHNR and CDR2 FQNEAQ (reference sequence). The V end was cut by 8 bases, the J end by 1 base, with 11 bases between. The CDR3 region is CASRPGQNTGELFF. The CDR3, as DNA: TGTGCCAGCCGACCGGGACAGAACACCGGGGAGCTGTTTTTT. The entire variable domain, with the rest obtained from reference TRBV7-9 and TRBJ2-2, is as follows: DTGVSQNPRHKITKRGQNVTFRCDPISEHNRLYWYRQTLGQGPEFLTYFQNEAQLEKSRLLSDRFSAERPKGSFSTLEIQRTEQGDSAMYLCASRPGQNTGELFFGEGSRLTVL.

The V call is TRBV6-5, the J call TRBJ2-3, with 8 bases that match TRBD1. CDR1 and CDR2 (germline): MNHEY, SVGAGI. The length of the CDR3 is 16 residues. Germline trimming cut 5 bases from V and 2 bases from J; bases unmatched to any gene: 9. The DNA for the CDR3 is TGTGCCAGCAGTACCCGGGACAGGAGGCACACAGATACGCAGTATTTT. This codes for CASSTRDRRHTDTQYF.

The sample holds one count of this clonotype. The V gene is TRBV7-9, the J gene TRBJ2-1, with 10 bases fitting TRBD2. The CDR3 totals 15 residues. V shed 5 bases, J shed 5 bases, and the junction held 6 bases outside the gene matches. The germline V gene has CDR1 SEHNR and CDR2 FQNEAQ (reference sequence). CDR3 loop: CASSPVAGGDNEQFF. CDR3 bases: TGTGCCAGCAGCCCCGTAGCGGGAGGCGACAATGAGCAGTTCTTC. Combining the CDR3 with reference TRBV7-9 and TRBJ2-1 gives the whole variable domain DTGVSQNPRHKITKRGQNVTFRCDPISEHNRLYWYRQTLGQGPEFLTYFQNEAQLEKSRLLSDRFSAERPKGSFSTLEIQRTEQGDSAMYLCASSPVAGGDNEQFFGPGTRLTVL.

This clonotype was recorded a few times. This rearrangement joins TRBV25-1 to TRBJ2-1, with D hard to call. The CDR3 extends over 10 amino acids. CDR1 MGHDK and CDR2 SYGVNS come from the germline V gene. V was cut by 3 bases and J by 10 bases, with 4 bases left in between. CDR3 sequence (DNA): TGTGCCAGCAGTGAGGCCGAGCAGTTCTTC. Translation: CASSEAEQFF.

J is TRBJ2-5 and V is TRBV5-4, with 8 bases identical to TRBD2. Germline V gene lookup returns CDR1 SGHNT and CDR2 YYREEE (reference sequence). V gave up 3 bases and J gave up 5 bases; unmatched junction bases: 15. CDR3 size: 17 residues. The CDR3 protein is CASSSRGGLPLMETQYF. In DNA, the CDR3 is TGTGCCAGCAGCTCCCGGGGGGGACTTCCCTTAATGGAGACCCAGTACTTC.

In this sample, this clonotype turned up many times. The CDR3 reads CASSLGSSGSNEQFF. CDR3 in DNA: TGCGCCAGCAGCTTGGGATCTAGCGGGAGCAATGAGCAGTTCTTC. This rearrangement joins TRBV5-1 to TRBJ2-1; 10 bases agree with TRBD2. CDR1 is SGHRS, CDR2 YFSETQ, per germline. The CDR3 spans 15 residues. The V gene end was trimmed by 0 bases and the J gene end by 6 bases; junction bases not matched to a gene: 3.

The table lists this clonotype with a few counts. The CDR3 DNA follows: TGCGCCAGCAGCTTGGTGTTGGATGGTGAAAAACTGTTTTTT. It is translated as CASSLVLDGEKLFF. The chain has TRBV5-1 and TRBJ1-4; D is ambiguous. The CDR3 sequence is 14 residues long. V dropped 0 bases and J dropped 7 bases, with 10 bases sitting between them. Per germline, CDR1 SGHRS and CDR2 YFSETQ.

The chain employs TRBV7-9 and TRBJ2-7; D assignment may be TRBD1 or TRBD2 (5 bases each). Trimming stripped 8 bases from V and 2 bases from J, with 10 bases between. This CDR3 comprises 12 residues. Germline lookup yields CDR1 SEHNR and CDR2 FQNEAQ (reference sequence). The CDR3 DNA sequence: TGTGCCAGCCGGGGCCAGACCTACGAGCAGTACTTC. This translates into CASRGQTYEQYF.

The chain carries TRBV28 and TRBJ2-3; 9 bases match TRBD2. The CDR3 is made up of 16 amino acids. J lost 7 bases, V lost 6 bases, and 14 bases had no gene match. Looked up from germline, CDR1 is MDHEN and CDR2 is SYDVKM. As DNA, the CDR3 is TGTGCCAGCAGCCGACAAACGGCGGGAGGGGGGAATACGCAGTATTTT. It encodes CASSRQTAGGGNTQYF.

V and J are TRBV4-1 and TRBJ1-4, with unresolved D. Between the trimmed V and J ends, which lost 2 bases and 8 bases, there was a span of 9 bases. This CDR3 is built from 13 residues. Per the germline V gene, CDR1 is MGHRA and CDR2 is YSYEKL. The DNA for the CDR3 is TGCGCCAGCAGCCAAAACCGTAGGGAAAAACTGTTTTTT. This encodes CASSQNRREKLFF.

With regard to this clonotype: Germline is not matched at one junction end, which may reflect a read error. Here the CDR3 DNA reads TGTGCCTGCAGCCAAGAACCCTCGAGGGGCGAGCAGTACTTC. The encoded protein is CACSQEPSRGEQYF. V gene TRBV3-1 combines with J gene TRBJ2-7; D may be TRBD1 or TRBD2 (5 bases each). Germline CDR1 is LGHDT and CDR2 is YNNKEL (reference sequence). The CDR3 is made up of 14 amino acids.